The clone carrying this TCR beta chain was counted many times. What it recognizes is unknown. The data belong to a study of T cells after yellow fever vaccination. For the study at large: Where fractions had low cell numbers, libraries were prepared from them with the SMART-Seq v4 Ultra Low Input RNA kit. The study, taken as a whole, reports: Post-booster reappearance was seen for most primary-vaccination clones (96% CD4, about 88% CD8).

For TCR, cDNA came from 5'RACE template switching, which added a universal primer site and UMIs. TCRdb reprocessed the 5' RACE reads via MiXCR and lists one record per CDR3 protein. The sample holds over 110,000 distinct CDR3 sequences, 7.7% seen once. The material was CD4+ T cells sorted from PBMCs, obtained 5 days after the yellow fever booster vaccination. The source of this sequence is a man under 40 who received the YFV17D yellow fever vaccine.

The CDR3: CATRDGGTDTQYF. CDR3 sequence (DNA): TGTGCCACCCGGGATGGGGGCACAGATACGCAGTATTTT. The V call is TRBV28, the J call TRBJ2-3, with a weak D call TRBD2 (5 bases). V was shortened by 10 bases and J by 1 base, with 12 bases between the two germline ends. Germline lookup yields CDR1 MDHEN and CDR2 SYDVKM. This CDR3 is built from 13 residues.